This TCR beta chain comes out of a study of T cell clonality in common variable immunodeficiency. This clone has just a few counts. As yet, its antigen is unknown. Coverage ceases 3 residues before the CDR3 finishes, and the germline J gene fills in the end. Produced via immunoSEQ multiplex PCR; TCRdb's table is partial and in-frame only. The repertoire shows around 13,000 clones, none seen only once; the top ten take just under 9%. Trimming cost V 4 bases and J 6 bases; bases outside gene matches: 3. In germline, CDR1 is SEHNR, CDR2 FQNEAQ (reference sequence). This CDR3 comprises 14 residues. Study-wide results and caveats: CVID subjects shared fewer TCRbeta clones than healthy controls did. Reportedly, TCR beta sequences from common variable immunodeficiency showed fewer deletions and N-nucleotide insertions.

Caucasian heritage predominated among both patients and controls. CVID subjects had received replacement immunoglobulin for at least one year. Sequencing was performed on peripheral blood mononuclear cells. V gene TRBV7-9 combines with J gene TRBJ1-6, with 7 bases matching TRBD1. The clonotype was recovered from a human donor with common variable immunodeficiency. CDR3 sequence: CASSSGQANSPLHF. CDR3 bases read: TGTGCCAGCAGCTCCGGACAGGCTAATTCACCC.